The T cell receptor beta chain under discussion was sequenced for a study of response to subunit inactivated influenza vaccine. Study observations and caveats: Authors proposed each seasonal influenza vaccination draws in few new T cells.

Concerning this clonotype itself: Antigen: not known.

In TCRdb, the RT-PCR reads were re-called with MiXCR into one record per CDR3 protein. The top ten clones hold roughly 11% of a sample with about 610,000 distinct CDR3 sequences, around 13% of them seen once. The TCR sequence derives from a man in his fifties or sixties who received an inactivated influenza vaccine. The sample was PBMCs from blood, taken 11 to 12 days after vaccination.

The DNA of the CDR3 is TGCAGCGTTCGAGACAGTATGAACACTGAAGCTTTCTTT. Its translation is CSVRDSMNTEAFF. The J gene is TRBJ1-1, the V gene TRBV29-1, with a tentative D call TRBD1 (5 bases). Trimming shortened V by 5 bases and J by 0 bases, and 10 bases separated the two germline ends. The CDR3 consists of 13 residues. Germline V gene data show CDR1 as SQVTM and CDR2 as ANQGSEA. Full variable domain (outside the CDR3, taken from reference TRBV29-1 and TRBJ1-1): SAVISQKPSRDICQRGTSLTIQCQVDSQVTMMFWYRQQPGQSLTLIATANQGSEATYESGFVIDKFPISRPNLTFSTLTVSNMSPEDSSIYLCSVRDSMNTEAFFGQGTRLTVV.